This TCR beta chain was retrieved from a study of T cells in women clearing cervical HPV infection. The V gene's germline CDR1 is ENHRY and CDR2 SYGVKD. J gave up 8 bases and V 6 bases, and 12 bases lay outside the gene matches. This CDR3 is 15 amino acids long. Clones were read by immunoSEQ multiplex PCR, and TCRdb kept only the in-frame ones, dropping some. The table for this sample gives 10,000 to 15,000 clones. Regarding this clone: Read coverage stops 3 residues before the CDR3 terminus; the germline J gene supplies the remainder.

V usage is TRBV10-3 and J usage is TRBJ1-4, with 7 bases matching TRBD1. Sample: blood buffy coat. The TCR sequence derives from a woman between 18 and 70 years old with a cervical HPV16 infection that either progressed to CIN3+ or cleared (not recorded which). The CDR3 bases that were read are TGTGCCATCAGCCAAGACCCGGGACAGCTAGAAAAA. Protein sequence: CAISQDPGQLEK. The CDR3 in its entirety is CAISQDPGQLEKLFF.